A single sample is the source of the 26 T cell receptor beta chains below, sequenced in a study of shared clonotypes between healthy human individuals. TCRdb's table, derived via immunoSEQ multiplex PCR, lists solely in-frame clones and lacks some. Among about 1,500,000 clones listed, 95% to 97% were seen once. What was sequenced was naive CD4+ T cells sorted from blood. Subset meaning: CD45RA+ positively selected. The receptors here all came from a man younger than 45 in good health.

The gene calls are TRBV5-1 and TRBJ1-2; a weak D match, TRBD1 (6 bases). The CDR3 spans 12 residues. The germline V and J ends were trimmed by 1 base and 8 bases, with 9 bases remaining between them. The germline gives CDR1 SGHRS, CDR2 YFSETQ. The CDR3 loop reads CASSLRGQGYTF. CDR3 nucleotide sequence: TGCGCCAGCAGCTTGCGGGGGCAAGGCTACACCTTC.

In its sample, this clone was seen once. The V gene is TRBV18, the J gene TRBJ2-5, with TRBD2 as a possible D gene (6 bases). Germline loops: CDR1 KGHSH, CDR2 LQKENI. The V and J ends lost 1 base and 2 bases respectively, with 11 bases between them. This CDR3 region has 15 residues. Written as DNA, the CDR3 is TGTGCCAGCTCACCACTGGGGGGTCCTCAAGAGACCCAGTACTTC. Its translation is CASSPLGGPQETQYF.

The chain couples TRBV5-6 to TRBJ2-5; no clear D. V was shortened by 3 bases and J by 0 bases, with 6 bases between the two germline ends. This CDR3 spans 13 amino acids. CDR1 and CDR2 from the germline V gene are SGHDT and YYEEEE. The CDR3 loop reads CASSYEDQETQYF. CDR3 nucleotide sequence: TGTGCCAGCAGCTACGAGGACCAAGAGACCCAGTACTTC.

The CDR3 DNA reads TGTGCCAGCCGATTGGAGGGAGCTGGGGCCAACGTCCTGACTTTC. As protein: CASRLEGAGANVLTF. The chain combines TRBV28 with TRBJ2-6; D perhaps matches TRBD2 (6 bases). CDR1 is MDHEN and CDR2 is SYDVKM in the germline V gene. The CDR3 sequence is 15 residues long. Trimming cost V 8 bases and J 2 bases, with 13 bases left between them.

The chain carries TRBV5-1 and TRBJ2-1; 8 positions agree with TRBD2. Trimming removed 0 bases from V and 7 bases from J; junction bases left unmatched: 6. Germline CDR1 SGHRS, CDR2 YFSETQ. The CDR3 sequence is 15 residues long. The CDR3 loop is CASSLGSGGKNEQFF. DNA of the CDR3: TGCGCCAGCAGCTTGGGTTCGGGAGGGAAGAATGAGCAGTTCTTC. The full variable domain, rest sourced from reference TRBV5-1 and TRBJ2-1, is KAGVTQTPRYLIKTRGQQVTLSCSPISGHRSVSWYQQTPGQGLQFLFEYFSETQRNKGNFPGRFSGRQFSNSRSEMNVSTLELGDSALYLCASSLGSGGKNEQFFGPGTRLTVL.

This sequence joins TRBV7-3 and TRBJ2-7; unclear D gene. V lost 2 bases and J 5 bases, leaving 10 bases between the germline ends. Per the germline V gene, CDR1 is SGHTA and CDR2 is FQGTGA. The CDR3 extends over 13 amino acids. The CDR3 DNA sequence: TGTGCCAGCAGCTTATCTCGCAGCCACGAGCAGTACTTC. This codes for CASSLSRSHEQYF.

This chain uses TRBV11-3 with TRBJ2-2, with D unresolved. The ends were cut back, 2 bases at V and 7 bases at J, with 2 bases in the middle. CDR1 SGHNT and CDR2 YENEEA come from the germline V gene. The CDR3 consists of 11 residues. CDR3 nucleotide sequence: TGTGCCAGCAGCTTACTCGGGGAGCTGTTTTTT. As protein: CASSLLGELFF.

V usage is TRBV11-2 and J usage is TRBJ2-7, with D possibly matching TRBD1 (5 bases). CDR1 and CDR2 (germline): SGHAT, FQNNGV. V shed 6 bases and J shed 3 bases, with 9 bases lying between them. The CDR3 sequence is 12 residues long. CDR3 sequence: CASSYDSYEQYF. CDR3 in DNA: TGTGCCAGCAGTTACGACAGCTACGAGCAGTACTTC. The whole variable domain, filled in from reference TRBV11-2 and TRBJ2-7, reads EAGVAQSPRYKIIEKRQSVAFWCNPISGHATLYWYQQILGQGPKLLIQFQNNGVVDDSQLPKDRFSAERLKGVDSTLKIQPAKLEDSAVYLCASSYDSYEQYFGPGTRLTVT.

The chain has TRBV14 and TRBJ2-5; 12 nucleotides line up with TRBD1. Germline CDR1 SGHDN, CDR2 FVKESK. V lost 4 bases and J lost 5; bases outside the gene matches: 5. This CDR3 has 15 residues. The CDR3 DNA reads TGTGCCAGCAGCCCCGGGACAGGGGGCTGGGAGACCCAGTACTTC. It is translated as CASSPGTGGWETQYF.

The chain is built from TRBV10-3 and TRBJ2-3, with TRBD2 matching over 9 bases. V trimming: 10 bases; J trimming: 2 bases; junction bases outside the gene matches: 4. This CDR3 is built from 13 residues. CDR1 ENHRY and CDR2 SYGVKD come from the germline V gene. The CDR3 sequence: CATSGTDTDTQYF. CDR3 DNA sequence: TGTGCCACTAGCGGGACTGACACAGATACGCAGTATTTT.

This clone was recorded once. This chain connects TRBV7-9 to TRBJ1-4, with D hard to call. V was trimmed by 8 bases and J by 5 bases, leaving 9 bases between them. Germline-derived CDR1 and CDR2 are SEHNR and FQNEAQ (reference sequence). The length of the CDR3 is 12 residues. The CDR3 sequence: CASRGWNEKLFF. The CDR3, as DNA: TGTGCCAGCCGCGGGTGGAATGAAAAACTGTTTTTT.

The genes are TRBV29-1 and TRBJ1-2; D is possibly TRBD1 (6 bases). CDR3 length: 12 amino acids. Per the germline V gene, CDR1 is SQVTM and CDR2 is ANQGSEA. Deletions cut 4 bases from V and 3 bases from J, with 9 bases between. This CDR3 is CSVGGADYGYTF. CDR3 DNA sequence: TGCAGCGTTGGGGGGGCGGACTATGGCTACACCTTC.

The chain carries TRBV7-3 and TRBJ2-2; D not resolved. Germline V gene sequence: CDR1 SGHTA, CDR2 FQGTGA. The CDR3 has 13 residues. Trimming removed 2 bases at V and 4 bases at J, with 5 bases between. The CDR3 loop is CASSLLVTGELFF. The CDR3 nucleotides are TGTGCCAGCAGCTTATTGGTCACCGGGGAGCTGTTTTTT.

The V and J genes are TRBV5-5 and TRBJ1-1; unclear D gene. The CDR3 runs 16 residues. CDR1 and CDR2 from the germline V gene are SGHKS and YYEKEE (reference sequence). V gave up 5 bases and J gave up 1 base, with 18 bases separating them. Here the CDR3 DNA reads TGTGCCAGCAGGCGGGCCAGAGGGAGAGGGAACACTGAAGCTTTCTTT. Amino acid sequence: CASRRARGRGNTEAFF.

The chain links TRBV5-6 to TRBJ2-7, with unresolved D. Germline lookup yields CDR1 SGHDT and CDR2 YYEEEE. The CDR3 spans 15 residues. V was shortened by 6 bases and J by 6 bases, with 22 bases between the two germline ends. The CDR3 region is CASTTTRRLGTEQYF. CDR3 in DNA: TGTGCCAGCACCACTACACGGCGCCTGGGCACCGAGCAGTACTTC.

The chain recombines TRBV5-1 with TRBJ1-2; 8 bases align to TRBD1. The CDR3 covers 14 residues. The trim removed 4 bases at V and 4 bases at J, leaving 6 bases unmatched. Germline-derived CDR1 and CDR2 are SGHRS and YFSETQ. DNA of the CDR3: TGCGCCAGCAGCGACGGACAGGGCGGCTATGGCTACACCTTC. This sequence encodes CASSDGQGGYGYTF.

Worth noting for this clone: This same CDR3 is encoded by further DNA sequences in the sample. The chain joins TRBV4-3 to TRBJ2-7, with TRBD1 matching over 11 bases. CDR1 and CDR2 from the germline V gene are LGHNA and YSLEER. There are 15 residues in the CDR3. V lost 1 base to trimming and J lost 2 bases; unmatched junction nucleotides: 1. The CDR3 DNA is TGCGCCAGCAGCCAAGGGACAGGGGGCCCCTACGAGCAGTACTTC. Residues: CASSQGTGGPYEQYF.

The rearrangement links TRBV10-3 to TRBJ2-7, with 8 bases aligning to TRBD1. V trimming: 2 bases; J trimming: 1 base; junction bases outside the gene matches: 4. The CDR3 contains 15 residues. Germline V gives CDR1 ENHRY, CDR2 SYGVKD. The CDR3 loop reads CAISEPGQGSYEQYF. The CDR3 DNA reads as TGTGCCATCAGTGAGCCAGGACAGGGTTCCTACGAGCAGTACTTC.

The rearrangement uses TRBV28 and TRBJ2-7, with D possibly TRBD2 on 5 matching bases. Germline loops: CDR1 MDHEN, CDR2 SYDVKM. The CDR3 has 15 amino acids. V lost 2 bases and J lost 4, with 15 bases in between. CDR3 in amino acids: CASSLEPRSGYEQYF. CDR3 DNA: TGTGCCAGCAGTTTAGAGCCCAGAAGCGGTTACGAGCAGTACTTC.

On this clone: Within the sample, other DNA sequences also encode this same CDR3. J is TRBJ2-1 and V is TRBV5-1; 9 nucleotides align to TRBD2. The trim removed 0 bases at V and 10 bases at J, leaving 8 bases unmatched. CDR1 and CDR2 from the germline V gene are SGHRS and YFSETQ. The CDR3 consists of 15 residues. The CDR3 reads CASSLGLAGVGEQFF. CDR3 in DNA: TGCGCCAGCAGCTTGGGTTTAGCGGGAGTTGGCGAGCAGTTCTTC.

CDR3: CASSQQTGGSGYTF. The CDR3, as DNA: TGTGCCAGCTCACAACAGACAGGTGGAAGTGGCTACACCTTC. This chain uses TRBV18 with TRBJ1-2; D is perhaps TRBD1 (6 bases). Germline loops: CDR1 KGHSH, CDR2 LQKENI. CDR3 size: 14 residues. Trimming removed 4 bases from V and 7 bases from J, with 16 bases in between.

The CDR3 sequence: CASGPGANYEQYF. CDR3 nucleotides: TGCGCCAGCGGCCCAGGCGCCAACTACGAGCAGTACTTC. The chain couples TRBV5-1 to TRBJ2-7, with D unclear. V lost 7 bases and J lost 3, with 14 bases in between. Germline loops: CDR1 SGHRS, CDR2 YFSETQ. The CDR3 is made up of 13 amino acids.

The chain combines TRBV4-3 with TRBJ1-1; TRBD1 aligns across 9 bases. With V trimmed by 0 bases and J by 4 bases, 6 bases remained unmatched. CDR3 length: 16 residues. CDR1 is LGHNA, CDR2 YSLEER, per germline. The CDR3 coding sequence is TGCGCCAGCAGCCAAGAGGGAGGGACAGGGAGCACTGAAGCTTTCTTT. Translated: CASSQEGGTGSTEAFF.

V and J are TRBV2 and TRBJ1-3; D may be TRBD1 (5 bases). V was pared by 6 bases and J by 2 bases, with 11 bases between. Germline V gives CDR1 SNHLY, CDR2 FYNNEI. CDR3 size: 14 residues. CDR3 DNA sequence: TGTGCCAGCAGGAGACAGATTACTGGAAACACCATATATTTT. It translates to CASRRQITGNTIYF.

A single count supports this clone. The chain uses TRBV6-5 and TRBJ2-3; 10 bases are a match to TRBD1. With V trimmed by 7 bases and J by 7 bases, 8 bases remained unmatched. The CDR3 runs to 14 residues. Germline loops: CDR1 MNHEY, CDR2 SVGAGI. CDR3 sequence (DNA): TGTGCCAGCAAGACAGGGGGCCAGAGAAATACGCAGTATTTT. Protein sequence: CASKTGGQRNTQYF.

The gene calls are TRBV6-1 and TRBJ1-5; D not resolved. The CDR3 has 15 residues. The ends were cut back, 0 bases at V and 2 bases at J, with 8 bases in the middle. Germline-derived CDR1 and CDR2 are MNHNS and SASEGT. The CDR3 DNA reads TGTGCCAGCAGTGAAGCGCCAAGGGGCAATCAGCCCCAGCATTTT. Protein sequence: CASSEAPRGNQPQHF.